A single sample is the source of the 31 T cell receptor beta chains below, sequenced in a study of blood T cell repertoires in COVID-19. Sequencing used immunoSEQ multiplex PCR; TCRdb keeps in-frame clones, though not all of them. The sample records roughly 120,000 clones, 75% to 90% being singletons. The sequenced sample consisted of peripheral blood. The receptors here all came from a human donor in a cohort sampled during active COVID-19.

The chain has TRBV4-1 and TRBJ2-7, with a weak D call TRBD1 (6 bases). Germline V lookup: CDR1 MGHRA, CDR2 YSYEKL. CDR3 size: 15 residues. V was pared by 5 bases and J by 4 bases, with 18 bases between. CDR3 sequence: CASSFRDTPGYEQYF. CDR3 coding DNA: TGCGCCAGCAGCTTTCGGGACACCCCGGGATACGAGCAGTACTTC.

The rearrangement uses TRBV27 and TRBJ2-2; 9 positions match TRBD1. The germline V gene encodes CDR1 MNHEY and CDR2 SMNVEV (reference sequence). J gave up 7 bases and V 4 bases, and 10 bases lay outside the gene matches. The CDR3 has 16 amino acids. For the CDR3, the DNA is TGTGCCAGCAGTTCTTGGGACAGGGTGTGGGGCGGGGAGCTGTTTTTT. Translating it yields CASSSWDRVWGGELFF.

This sequence joins TRBV4-1 and TRBJ1-4; D not resolved. This CDR3 contains 16 residues. The germline V and J ends were trimmed by 1 base and 4 bases, with 13 bases remaining between them. Germline CDR1 is MGHRA and CDR2 is YSYEKL. CDR3 amino acids: CASSQGITDNNEKLFF. For the CDR3, the DNA is TGCGCCAGCAGCCAAGGAATCACTGACAATAATGAAAAACTGTTTTTT.

This sequence joins TRBV1 and TRBJ2-4; the DNA was not compared with TRBD2, the D call given in the table. TRBV1 has pseudogene status. This CDR3 is built from 19 residues. The CDR3 here is CTSSPVPGLANLAKNIQYF. CDR3 coding DNA: TGCACCAGCAGCCCCGTCCCGGGACTAGCTAACCTAGCCAAAAACATTCAGTACTTC.

The chain couples TRBV27 to TRBJ2-4, with TRBD2 as a possible D gene (5 bases). Trimming removed 1 base at V and 8 bases at J, with 9 bases between. The CDR3 sequence is 13 residues long. Germline CDR1 and CDR2: MNHEY and SMNVEV (reference sequence). CDR3 amino acids: CASSLLATHIQYF. Written as DNA, the CDR3 is TGTGCCAGCAGTTTATTAGCGACGCACATTCAGTACTTC.

This sequence joins TRBV11-3 and TRBJ2-7; D may be TRBD2 (5 bases). Germline V CDR1 and CDR2: SGHNT, YENEEA. Trimming removed 5 bases at V and 6 bases at J, with 20 bases between. This CDR3 is built from 15 residues. Here the CDR3 DNA reads TGTGCCAGCAGCCCATTGAGATTAGAAACTAGCGAGCAGTACTTC. Encoded protein: CASSPLRLETSEQYF.

The V call is TRBV11-1, the J call TRBJ1-5; no clear D. V shed 0 bases and J shed 7 bases, with 10 bases lying between them. Per the germline V gene, CDR1 is SGHAT and CDR2 is FQDESV (reference sequence). This CDR3 spans 14 amino acids. The CDR3 coding sequence is TGTGCCAGCAGCTTAGCCGGGGTGGGACAGCCCCAGCATTTT. Translating gives CASSLAGVGQPQHF.

The chain recombines TRBV6-2 or TRBV6-3 with TRBJ2-7; D is perhaps TRBD1 (5 bases). Trimming removed 4 bases from V and 2 bases from J, with 9 bases in between. Germline CDR1 reads MNHEY; CDR2 reads SVGEGT. There are 13 residues in the CDR3. CDR3 region: CASSLQETYEQYF. CDR3 nucleotides: TGTGCCAGCAGTTTACAGGAGACCTACGAGCAGTACTTC.

The chain is built from TRBV27 and TRBJ2-4, with 7 positions matching TRBD1. The CDR3 sequence is 17 residues long. The V and J ends lost 2 bases and 1 base, in that order; junction bases with no gene match: 8. Germline assignment: CDR1 MNHEY and CDR2 SMNVEV (reference sequence). CDR3 residues: CASSLRSGGEAKNIQYF. CDR3 in DNA: TGTGCCAGCAGTTTAAGGTCAGGGGGTGAGGCCAAAAACATTCAGTACTTC.

CDR3 DNA: TGTGCCAGTAGTATCAGGGATGAGCGGGGGGGCAAATATGAGCAGTTCTTC. Protein: CASSIRDERGGKYEQFF. The chain is built from TRBV19 and TRBJ2-1, with 10 bases fitting TRBD2. Germline V CDR1 and CDR2: LNHDA, SQIVND (reference sequence). The CDR3 loop spans 17 amino acids. V shed 3 bases, J shed 8 bases, and the junction held 13 bases outside the gene matches.

This clone was found a few times. The chain combines TRBV7-8 with TRBJ1-5; D might be TRBD1 (6 bases). The CDR3 loop spans 15 amino acids. Germline V gene data show CDR1 as SGHVS and CDR2 as FQNEAQ. Deletions cut 5 bases from V and 4 bases from J, with 15 bases between. The CDR3 coding sequence is TGTGCCAGCAGCACCCAGGCGGGGGCTAATCAGCCCCAGCATTTT. The encoded protein is CASSTQAGANQPQHF.

V gene TRBV11-2 combines with J gene TRBJ2-1, with a weak D call TRBD1 (5 bases). Germline V gene sequence: CDR1 SGHAT, CDR2 FQNNGV. With 4 bases removed from V and 0 bases from J, the gap between germline ends came to 13 bases. The CDR3 runs to 16 residues. CDR3 in amino acids: CASSSDGAASYNEQFF. The CDR3 DNA sequence: TGTGCCAGCAGCTCGGATGGGGCGGCCTCCTACAATGAGCAGTTCTTC. Full variable domain (remainder filled in from reference TRBV11-2 and TRBJ2-1): EAGVAQSPRYKIIEKRQSVAFWCNPISGHATLYWYQQILGQGPKLLIQFQNNGVVDDSQLPKDRFSAERLKGVDSTLKIQPAKLEDSAVYLCASSSDGAASYNEQFFGPGTRLTVL.

The rearrangement joins TRBV5-4 to TRBJ2-5; 8 positions agree with TRBD2. The CDR3 loop spans 14 amino acids. Germline trimming cut 2 bases from V and 5 bases from J; bases unmatched to any gene: 5. Germline V CDR1 and CDR2: SGHNT, YYREEE (reference sequence). The CDR3 here is CASSLSAGDETQYF. The CDR3, as DNA: TGTGCCAGCAGCTTATCAGCGGGAGATGAGACCCAGTACTTC.

V and J are TRBV3-1 (or the pseudogene TRBV3-2) and TRBJ2-1; D is unresolved. CDR1 is LGHDT, CDR2 YNNKEL, per germline (reference sequence). The germline V and J ends were trimmed by 0 bases and 8 bases, with 14 bases remaining between them. There are 15 residues in the CDR3. Here the CDR3 DNA reads TGTGCCAGCAGCCAAGAGGGCAGAATTGTGGATGAGCAGTTCTTC. This codes for CASSQEGRIVDEQFF.

V is TRBV9 and J is TRBJ2-1, with D perhaps TRBD1 (5 bases). From germline, CDR1 is SGDLS and CDR2 YYNGEE. CDR3 length: 17 residues. The V and J ends lost 0 bases and 7 bases respectively, with 20 bases between them. The CDR3 spells CASSVESWQGPTNEQFF. DNA of the CDR3: TGTGCCAGCAGCGTAGAATCTTGGCAGGGCCCTACGAATGAGCAGTTCTTC.

The V gene is TRBV6-5, the J gene TRBJ1-1; tentatively, D is TRBD1 (5 bases). Looked up from germline, CDR1 is MNHEY and CDR2 is SVGAGI. The V end was cut by 6 bases, the J end by 1 base, with 9 bases between. CDR3 length equals 13 residues. The CDR3 loop is CASRDSRNTEAFF. The CDR3 DNA is TGTGCCAGCAGAGACAGTCGGAACACTGAAGCTTTCTTT.

This clone was seen only once. The chain joins TRBV13 to TRBJ1-5; tentatively, D is TRBD1 (6 bases). Germline V gene lookup returns CDR1 PRHDT and CDR2 FYEKMQ (reference sequence). The V end was cut by 5 bases, the J end by 11 bases, with 16 bases between. The CDR3 runs 13 residues. Written as DNA, the CDR3 is TGTGCCAGCAGCCTACGGACAGTTGGCGCCCAGCATTTT. Protein: CASSLRTVGAQHF.

The genes are TRBV3-1 (or the pseudogene TRBV3-2) and TRBJ1-5; D ambiguous. V gave up 1 base and J gave up 4 bases, with 14 bases separating them. The germline V gene has CDR1 LGHDT and CDR2 YNNKEL (reference sequence). This CDR3 has 16 residues. The CDR3 DNA is TGTGCCAGCAGCCAAGGTTGGTCCAGTGCAAATCAGCCCCAGCATTTT. Amino acids: CASSQGWSSANQPQHF.

In this sample, this clone turned up a few times. The rearrangement links TRBV7-6 to TRBJ1-5, with a weak D call TRBD1 (6 bases). Germline values: CDR1 SGHVS, CDR2 FNYEAQ. The CDR3 consists of 15 residues. V shed 5 bases and J shed 9 bases, with 20 bases lying between them. CDR3 bases: TGTGCCAGCAGCCCAGAGGGCGGGGGCCTGGGGCCCCAGCATTTT. It encodes CASSPEGGGLGPQHF.

The chain recombines TRBV5-4 with TRBJ2-2; a weak D match, TRBD1 (6 bases). From germline, CDR1 is SGHNT and CDR2 YYREEE (reference sequence). The V end was cut by 4 bases, the J end by 7 bases, with 17 bases between. CDR3 length: 15 amino acids. The CDR3 region is CASSPEQGWGGELFF. The CDR3 bases are TGTGCCAGCAGCCCGGAACAGGGATGGGGCGGGGAGCTGTTTTTT.

This chain joins TRBV2 and TRBJ2-3; 9 bases agree with TRBD2. The CDR3 sequence is 13 residues long. The V gene end was trimmed by 6 bases and the J gene end by 6 bases; junction bases not matched to a gene: 4. The germline gives CDR1 SNHLY, CDR2 FYNNEI. For the CDR3, the DNA is TGTGCCAGCAGGCTAGCGGGAATGGATACGCAGTATTTT. Translated: CASRLAGMDTQYF.

The chain carries TRBV21-1 and TRBJ1-2; the table gives TRBD1 as D, unverified against the DNA. TRBV21-1 is labeled a pseudogene. The CDR3 sequence is 15 residues long. In DNA, the CDR3 is TGTGCCAGCAGCAAAGGAGTCAGGGGGCGGAATGGCTACACCTTC. It specifies CASSKGVRGRNGYTF.

The J gene is TRBJ1-1, the V gene TRBV7-8; 10 bases agree with TRBD1. The CDR3 has 15 amino acids. CDR1 is SGHVS and CDR2 is FQNEAQ in the germline V gene. V lost 5 bases, J lost 3 bases, and 6 bases stayed unmatched. In nucleotides, the CDR3 is TGTGCCAGCAGCCAGAGGACAGGGGGGGACACTGAAGCTTTCTTT. This sequence encodes CASSQRTGGDTEAFF.

The J gene is TRBJ2-1, the V gene TRBV6-4, with 11 bases fitting TRBD2. V gave up 4 bases and J gave up 1 base; unmatched junction bases: 3. Germline V gene lookup returns CDR1 MRHNA and CDR2 SNTAGT. CDR3 length: 16 residues. CDR3 DNA: TGTGCCAGCAGTGTCGTAGCGGGGGGGTCCTACAATGAGCAGTTCTTC. It encodes CASSVVAGGSYNEQFF.

V usage is TRBV24-1 and J usage is TRBJ2-3; TRBD1 matches 9 bases. CDR1 is KGHDR, CDR2 SFDVKD, per germline. With V trimmed by 3 bases and J by 7 bases, 10 bases remained unmatched. This CDR3 contains 16 residues. The CDR3 DNA follows: TGTGCCACCAGTGATCCTACAGGGGGCGCGTCAAATACGCAGTATTTT. This gives the protein CATSDPTGGASNTQYF.

The chain is built from TRBV6-5 and TRBJ2-3, with 10 nucleotides matching TRBD2. CDR3 length equals 15 residues. V shed 4 bases and J 2 bases; nucleotides not matched to a gene: 3. Per germline, CDR1 MNHEY and CDR2 SVGAGI. The CDR3 loop reads CASSWTSGSTDTQYF. The CDR3 region has the DNA TGTGCCAGCAGTTGGACTAGCGGATCCACAGATACGCAGTATTTT.

The rearrangement uses TRBV7-9 and TRBJ1-6; 7 nucleotides agree with TRBD1. Trimming cost V 3 bases and J 7 bases; bases outside gene matches: 3. In germline, CDR1 is SEHNR, CDR2 FQNEAQ (reference sequence). This CDR3 is built from 14 residues. In DNA form, the CDR3 reads TGTGCCAGCAGCTTTGGGACAGCAAATTCACCCCTCCACTTT. This sequence encodes CASSFGTANSPLHF.

This rearrangement joins TRBV28 to TRBJ2-7, with D unresolved. The CDR3 is 13 residues long. The germline gives CDR1 MDHEN, CDR2 SYDVKM. V was clipped by 6 bases and J by 0 bases, with 9 bases between them. CDR3 sequence (DNA): TGTGCCAGCAGATCACCGAGCTCCTACGAGCAGTACTTC. It specifies CASRSPSSYEQYF. The full variable domain, in which reference TRBV28 and TRBJ2-7 provide the parts outside the CDR3, is DVKVTQSSRYLVKRTGEKVFLECVQDMDHENMFWYRQDPGLGLRLIYFSYDVKMKEKGDIPEGYSVSREKKERFSLILESASTNQTSMYLCASRSPSSYEQYFGPGTRLTVT.

This rearrangement joins TRBV20-1 to TRBJ1-1; D remains unclear. CDR1 is DFQATT and CDR2 is SNEGSKA in the germline V gene (reference sequence). This CDR3 has 12 residues. V was clipped by 3 bases and J by 3 bases, with 8 bases between them. The CDR3 coding sequence is TGCAGTGCTAGTCGGCAGGACACTGAAGCTTTCTTT. This sequence encodes CSASRQDTEAFF.

The rearrangement links TRBV5-1 to TRBJ2-3, with TRBD1 matching over 9 bases. Germline CDR1 SGHRS, CDR2 YFSETQ. V lost 4 bases and J lost 4; bases outside the gene matches: 7. The CDR3 consists of 15 residues. The CDR3 DNA reads as TGCGCCAGCAGCGGGTCGGGGACAGGGTCAGATACGCAGTATTTT. This codes for CASSGSGTGSDTQYF.

The J gene is TRBJ2-3, the V gene TRBV9; TRBD2 matches 10 bases. V lost 0 bases to trimming and J lost 4 bases; unmatched junction nucleotides: 5. Germline CDR1 is SGDLS and CDR2 is YYNGEE. This CDR3 region has 16 residues. CDR3 amino acids: CASSVVDSGGPDTQYF. In DNA form, the CDR3 reads TGTGCCAGCAGCGTAGTGGATAGCGGGGGGCCAGATACGCAGTATTTT.